This is a list of T cell receptor beta chains from one sample in a study of beta chain features in type 1 diabetes. Here immunoSEQ multiplex PCR was the method, and the copy in TCRdb shows in-frame clones only, minus some. The repertoire holds approximately 130,000 clones, with around 16% as singletons. The source material was central memory CD4+ T cells from blood. All receptors derive from a man younger than 35 with type 1 diabetes. Each CDR3 is given with its conserved first and last residue.

j_call v_call cdr3_aa
TRBJ2-6 TRBV2 CASGGDGANVLTF
TRBJ2-3 TRBV2 CASNLVRGPDTQYF
TRBJ1-4 TRBV29-1 CSVGVVEEKLFF
TRBJ1-2 TRBV25-1 CASFTGTGYGYTF
TRBJ2-5 TRBV5-4 CASSLQGAAETQYF
TRBJ1-2 TRBV18 CASSPLSRNYGYTF
TRBJ2-5 TRBV7-2 CASNTGAGVETQYF
TRBJ2-1 TRBV6-5 CASTYEREQFF
TRBJ2-7 TRBV29-1 CSAQGQGAYEQYF
TRBJ2-5 TRBV6-5 CASSYGGSPETQYF
TRBJ2-1 TRBV27 CASSPALSSYNEQFF
TRBJ2-3 TRBV2 CASRHDPSSTDTQYF
TRBJ2-4 TRBV5-1 CATPKPRTGLPWTVAKNIQYF
TRBJ2-3 TRBV5-1 CASSLVAGGPSTDTQYF
TRBJ2-1 TRBV29-1 CSVGQASYNEQFF
TRBJ2-7 TRBV6-5 CASTRPDRDSYEQYF
TRBJ2-6 TRBV6-1 CASSKHSSGANVLTF
TRBJ2-3 TRBV7-2 CASSLAMGGRDTQYF
TRBJ2-5 TRBV30 CACNSGLKWTQYF
TRBJ1-2 TRBV6-1 CASRITGTVYGYTF
TRBJ2-3 TRBV5-1 CASKGLPGTDTQYF
TRBJ1-1 TRBV6-5 CASSRRGTGGTEAFF
TRBJ2-7 TRBV27 CASSFSMTSVKSYEQYF
TRBJ2-7 TRBV29-1 CSVDGQGYEQYF
TRBJ2-1 TRBV7-2 CASSLAGGGTYNEQFF
TRBJ1-5 TRBV7-2 CASTIGQGSSQPQHF
TRBJ2-3 TRBV7-6 CASSLRQGRTDTQYF
TRBJ2-5 TRBV27 CASRRAPTSQETQYF
TRBJ2-7 TRBV23-1 CASSQSRGDRSYEQYF
TRBJ2-1 TRBV5-4 CASSGPSGRASYNEQFF
TRBJ1-5 TRBV14 CASSRWEATSNQPQHF
TRBJ2-7 TRBV9 CASSVGTSLSYEQYF
TRBJ2-5 TRBV20-1 CSARLAETQYF
TRBJ2-1 TRBV9 CASSAIAGLDNEQFF
TRBJ2-6 TRBV5-6 CASSLPGRGANVLTF
TRBJ2-7 TRBV10-3 CAISSDLSYEQYF
TRBJ1-2 TRBV6-5 CASRGEVGYTF
TRBJ1-5 TRBV10-3 CAISGESGNQPQHF
TRBJ2-3 TRBV10-1 CASSAGSDRGTQYF
TRBJ2-7 TRBV30 CAWTPWTIQDEQYF
TRBJ2-1 TRBV6-1 CASSEPSSYNEQFF